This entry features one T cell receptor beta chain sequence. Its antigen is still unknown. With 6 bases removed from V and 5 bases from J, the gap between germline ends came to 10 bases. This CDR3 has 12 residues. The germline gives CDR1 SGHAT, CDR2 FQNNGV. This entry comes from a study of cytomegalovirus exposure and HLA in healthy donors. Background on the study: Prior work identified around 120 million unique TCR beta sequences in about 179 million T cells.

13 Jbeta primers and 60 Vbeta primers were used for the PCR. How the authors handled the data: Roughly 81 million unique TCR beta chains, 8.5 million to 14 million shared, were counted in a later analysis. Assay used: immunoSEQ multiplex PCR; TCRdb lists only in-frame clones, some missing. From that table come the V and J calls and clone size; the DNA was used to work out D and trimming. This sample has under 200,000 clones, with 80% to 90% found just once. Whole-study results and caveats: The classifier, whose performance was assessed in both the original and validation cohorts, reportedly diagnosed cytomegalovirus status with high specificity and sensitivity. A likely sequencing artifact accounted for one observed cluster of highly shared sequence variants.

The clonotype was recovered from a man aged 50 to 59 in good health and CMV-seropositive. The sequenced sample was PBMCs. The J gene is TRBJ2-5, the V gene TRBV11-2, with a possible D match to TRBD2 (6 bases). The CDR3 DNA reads TGTGCCAGCAGAGGGGCGGGGGAGACCCAGTACTTC. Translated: CASRGAGETQYF.